The sequence of this T cell receptor (beta chain) was determined in a study of T cell responses to AZD1222 COVID-19 vaccine. Study background: Timing groups of about 4 and about 12 weeks for second doses were pooled. General observations from the study: The sample set comprised mostly white British donors with more females, and clonal diversity was possibly underestimated. Increased Spike-specific TCR breadth and depth were observed after two AZD1222 doses. Within unmutated variant regions lay the reported targets of nearly half of spike-specific TCRs.

Repertoires were generated with immunoSEQ multiplex PCR, while TCRdb's copy carries only in-frame clones and drops some. The sample lists 95,000 to 150,000 clones, 85% to 90% seen once, with around 7.7% in the top ten. Germline values: CDR1 SNHLY, CDR2 FYNNEI. CDR3 length equals 12 residues. V lost 2 bases, J lost 3 bases, and 4 bases lay in between. This clone was counted once. What it binds is not known. The TCR originated in an adult in good health. The chain couples TRBV2 to TRBJ1-2; unclear D gene. Sample: peripheral blood, taken on day 0 of AZD1222 vaccination. In nucleotides, the CDR3 is TGTGCCAGCAGTGAATCGGACTATGGCTACACCTTC. Its translation is CASSESDYGYTF.